These 27 T cell receptor beta chains were sequenced from one sample in a study of blood T cells in healthy people across ages. Sample-barcoded 5' priming and a J-beta primer mix drove a second PCR of 7 to 11 cycles. One entry per CDR3 protein, called by TCRdb with MiXCR from the 5' RACE reads. Of roughly 500,000 distinct CDR3 sequences listed, about 25% are singletons. Sequencing was performed on blood. The receptors stem from a woman between 65 and 79 years old in good health.

This clonotype was counted between two and nine times. The rearrangement links TRBV6-5 to TRBJ1-4; possibly TRBD1 for D (6 bases). Germline V lookup: CDR1 MNHEY, CDR2 SVGAGI. Deletions cut 9 bases from V and 14 bases from J, with 22 bases between. The CDR3 is 13 residues long. The CDR3 coding sequence is TGTGCCAGTTCGAGCTTGGGGGGCGGGAGGCTGTTTTTT. This gives the protein CASSSLGGGRLFF.

This clonotype was detected only a few times. The chain uses TRBV7-2 and TRBJ1-5; D remains ambiguous. There are 14 residues in the CDR3. Trimming cost V 0 bases and J 2 bases, with 5 bases left between them. Germline CDR1 reads SGHTA; CDR2 reads FQGNSA. CDR3 region: CASSLAQGNQPQHF. The CDR3 DNA reads as TGTGCCAGCAGCTTAGCTCAGGGCAATCAGCCCCAGCATTTT.

V gene TRBV6-1 combines with J gene TRBJ1-3; D gene uncertain. Germline V gene sequence: CDR1 MNHNS, CDR2 SASEGT. V was pared by 0 bases and J by 3 bases, with 9 bases between. This CDR3 region has 15 residues. In DNA, the CDR3 is TGTGCCAGCAGTGAAGCGGTACTCAGTGGAAACACCATATATTTT. It codes for CASSEAVLSGNTIYF.

The chain has TRBV2 and TRBJ2-5; 13 bases are shared with TRBD2. Germline V CDR1 and CDR2: SNHLY, FYNNEI. The CDR3 totals 14 residues. Trimming cost V 4 bases and J 4 bases; bases outside gene matches: 0. CDR3 nucleotides: TGTGCCAGCAGTGGACTAGCGGGGGGAGAGACCCAGTACTTC. Translated: CASSGLAGGETQYF.

J is TRBJ2-1 and V is TRBV10-3, with TRBD1 matching over 10 bases. Gene TRBJ2-7 matches the end of the DNA better, so the J call may be wrong. Germline V gene lookup returns CDR1 ENHRY and CDR2 SYGVKD. The CDR3 consists of 13 residues. CDR3 DNA sequence: TGTGCAACGGGGACAGGGGAAAAACTCGAGCAGTACTTC. Its translation is CATGTGEKLEQYF.

The V and J genes are TRBV5-1 and TRBJ2-5; 13 nucleotides match TRBD2. The CDR3 is 16 residues long. CDR1 and CDR2 (germline): SGHRS, YFSETQ. V dropped 4 bases and J dropped 4; count of bases not matched to a gene: 7. The CDR3 coding sequence is TGCGCCAGCAGCCCTACTAGCGGGGGGGCCTTAGAGACCCAGTACTTC. This sequence encodes CASSPTSGGALETQYF.

J is TRBJ1-5 and V is TRBV19; TRBD1 matches at 12 bases. Unmatched junction bases numbered 9, after V lost 6 bases and J lost 6 bases. The CDR3 spans 16 residues. The germline V gene has CDR1 LNHDA and CDR2 SQIVND (reference sequence). The CDR3 spells CASSQAGTGGGQPQHF. CDR3 nucleotides: TGTGCCAGTAGCCAAGCCGGGACAGGGGGCGGTCAGCCCCAGCATTTT.

The chain has TRBV15 and TRBJ1-1, with D possibly matching TRBD1 (6 bases). The CDR3 extends over 12 amino acids. Germline V gene lookup returns CDR1 LNHNV and CDR2 YYDKDF (reference sequence). The V gene lost 6 bases and the J gene lost 6 bases, with 11 bases spanning the gap. CDR3 sequence: CATSTGHAEAFF. In nucleotides, the CDR3 is TGTGCCACCAGTACAGGGCACGCTGAAGCTTTCTTT.

This clonotype was seen a handful of times. A junction end diverges from the germline sequence, so it may reflect a read error. The rearrangement uses TRBV7-2 and TRBJ1-4, with TRBD1 as a possible D gene (5 bases). This CDR3 spans 16 amino acids. Germline CDR1 reads SGHTA; CDR2 reads FQGNSA. The CDR3 protein is CASSSGGAGGGEKPFF. DNA of the CDR3: TGTGCCAGCAGCTCCGGCGGGGCGGGGGGAGGTGAAAAACCGTTTTTT.

The chain carries TRBV19 and TRBJ1-2; 9 bases are a match to TRBD1. Germline CDR1 LNHDA, CDR2 SQIVND (reference sequence). The CDR3 length is 14 residues. V was clipped by 4 bases and J by 5 bases; unmatched bases: 5. For the CDR3, the DNA is TGTGCCAGTAGTACCGGACAGGGGCAATATGGCTACACCTTC. Encoded protein: CASSTGQGQYGYTF.

The chain employs TRBV24-1 and TRBJ2-3, with D maybe TRBD2 (6 bases). The CDR3 has 16 amino acids. In germline, CDR1 is KGHDR, CDR2 SFDVKD. Trimming removed 4 bases from V and 2 bases from J, with 15 bases in between. CDR3 sequence (DNA): TGTGCCACCAGTGAACCTAGCGCAGCATTCACAGATACGCAGTATTTT. This translates into CATSEPSAAFTDTQYF.

This clonotype was seen a handful of times. The chain joins TRBV10-3 to TRBJ1-1; D not resolved. CDR3 length: 13 amino acids. Germline V gene sequence: CDR1 ENHRY, CDR2 SYGVKD. Deletions cut 6 bases from V and 4 bases from J, with 12 bases between. The CDR3 here is CAIRTREGTEAFF. Written as DNA, the CDR3 is TGTGCCATCAGGACCCGGGAGGGCACTGAAGCTTTCTTT.

The rearrangement joins TRBV4-1 to TRBJ1-3; 9 nucleotides line up with TRBD1. Germline V gene data show CDR1 as MGHRA and CDR2 as YSYEKL. V dropped 3 bases and J dropped 9; count of bases not matched to a gene: 3. The CDR3 contains 13 residues. The CDR3 DNA reads as TGCGCCAGCAGCCAGCCGACAGGGGGCACCATATATTTT. Its protein product is CASSQPTGGTIYF.

J is TRBJ1-4 and V is TRBV30; the match to TRBD1 covers 9 bases. Trimming cost V 4 bases and J 8 bases; bases outside gene matches: 5. From germline, CDR1 is GTSNPN and CDR2 SVGIG (reference sequence). The CDR3 sequence is 13 residues long. The CDR3 here is CAWKGTGNEKLFF. The CDR3 coding sequence is TGTGCCTGGAAGGGGACAGGGAACGAAAAACTGTTTTTT. Drawing the rest from reference TRBV30 and TRBJ1-4, the complete variable domain is SQTIHQWPATLVQPVGSPLSLECTVEGTSNPNLYWYRQAAGRGLQLLFYSVGIGQISSEVPQNLSASRPQDRQFILSSKKLLLSDSGFYLCAWKGTGNEKLFFGSGTQLSVL.

CDR3 residues: CASRYSGGSYNEQFF. The CDR3 region has the DNA TGTGCCAGCAGATATAGCGGGGGTTCCTACAATGAGCAGTTCTTC. The chain has TRBV6-2 or TRBV6-3 and TRBJ2-1, with 9 bases lining up with TRBD2. The CDR3 sequence is 15 residues long. The V gene end was trimmed by 6 bases and the J gene end by 1 base; junction bases not matched to a gene: 4. Looked up from germline, CDR1 is MNHEY and CDR2 is SVGEGT.

This clonotype was observed a few times. The rearrangement links TRBV19 to TRBJ2-1, with 9 bases identical to TRBD1. Germline V CDR1 and CDR2: LNHDA, SQIVND (reference sequence). This CDR3 spans 15 amino acids. J lost 4 bases, V lost 4 bases, and 5 bases had no gene match. The DNA of the CDR3 is TGTGCCAGTAGTAGCGGGACAGGGCGGTACAATGAGCAGTTCTTC. Protein sequence: CASSSGTGRYNEQFF.

The rearrangement links TRBV28 to TRBJ2-5; D perhaps matches TRBD2 (7 bases). Germline V gives CDR1 MDHEN, CDR2 SYDVKM. The CDR3 has 17 residues. V was clipped by 5 bases and J by 7 bases, with 26 bases between them. This chain's CDR3 is CASSGGDIESLGGTQYF. Written as DNA, the CDR3 is TGTGCCAGCAGTGGGGGGGACATTGAATCGTTAGGAGGGACCCAGTACTTC.

This chain links TRBV6-2 or TRBV6-3 with TRBJ1-2; D gene unclear. Germline CDR1 is MNHEY and CDR2 is SVGEGT. This CDR3 comprises 12 residues. V lost 0 bases and J lost 6, with 5 bases in between. In DNA, the CDR3 is TGTGCCAGCAGTTACTCGGGGAATGGCTACACCTTC. Translation: CASSYSGNGYTF.

This clonotype has a handful of counts. In nucleotides, the CDR3 is TGCGCCAGCATCCCCGGGGCGGGACACCAAGAGACCCAGTACTTC. Translating gives CASIPGAGHQETQYF. The chain couples TRBV5-1 to TRBJ2-5; TRBD2 is a possible D gene (6 bases). Trimming stripped 6 bases from V and 0 bases from J, with 15 bases between. The germline CDR1 and CDR2 sequences are SGHRS and YFSETQ. This CDR3 has 15 amino acids.

This clonotype has at least ten counts. The V gene is TRBV4-1, the J gene TRBJ2-7, with 7 nucleotides matching TRBD1. Trimming removed 3 bases from V and 1 base from J; junction bases left unmatched: 3. Germline V CDR1 and CDR2: MGHRA, YSYEKL. The CDR3 has 14 residues. CDR3 amino acids: CASSQGTASYEQYF. The CDR3 bases are TGCGCCAGCAGCCAGGGGACAGCATCCTACGAGCAGTACTTC.

The rearrangement links TRBV10-3 to TRBJ2-7, with TRBD1 matching 10 bases. The germline gives CDR1 ENHRY, CDR2 SYGVKD. The J segment lost 7 bases and the V segment lost 3 bases, leaving 9 bases of the junction unmatched. The CDR3 is made up of 15 amino acids. The CDR3 DNA is TGTGCCATCAGTGAAAGGGACAGGGGTTCTGGAGAGCAGTACTTC. Its protein product is CAISERDRGSGEQYF.

This sequence joins TRBV7-3 and TRBJ2-1; tentatively, D is TRBD1 (6 bases). This CDR3 contains 14 residues. CDR1 and CDR2 from the germline V gene are SGHTA and FQGTGA. V was clipped by 5 bases and J by 4 bases, with 12 bases between them. The CDR3 coding sequence is TGTGCCAGCAGCCCCTTCGGACAGTACAATGAGCAGTTCTTC. Amino acid sequence: CASSPFGQYNEQFF.

The V and J genes are TRBV20-1 and TRBJ1-5; TRBD1 matches at 10 bases. This CDR3 contains 14 residues. Germline V gene data show CDR1 as DFQATT and CDR2 as SNEGSKA (reference sequence). Losses at the gene ends were 0 bases for V and 6 bases for J; bases not matched to a gene: 2. This chain's CDR3 is CSARETGGGQPQHF. The CDR3 DNA follows: TGCAGTGCTAGAGAGACAGGGGGCGGTCAGCCCCAGCATTTT.

This rearrangement joins TRBV27 to TRBJ2-1; D possibly corresponds to TRBD1 (6 bases). V lost 1 base, J lost 9 bases, and 10 bases lay in between. This CDR3 has 13 residues. CDR1 and CDR2 (germline): MNHEY, SMNVEV (reference sequence). CDR3 coding DNA: TGTGCCAGCAGTTTATTTCAGGACAGTGAGCAGTTCTTC. Translating it yields CASSLFQDSEQFF.

This chain joins TRBV4-1 and TRBJ1-2; 8 bases map to TRBD1. J gave up 4 bases and V 3 bases, and 10 bases lay outside the gene matches. Germline loops: CDR1 MGHRA, CDR2 YSYEKL. This CDR3 is 16 amino acids long. CDR3 residues: CASSHPDREGPYGYTF. As DNA, the CDR3 is TGCGCCAGCAGCCACCCGGACAGGGAAGGGCCCTATGGCTACACCTTC.

This clonotype was detected a few times. The gene calls are TRBV20-1 and TRBJ2-1; 11 bases are shared with TRBD2. Germline values: CDR1 DFQATT, CDR2 SNEGSKA (reference sequence). Trimming cost V 0 bases and J 8 bases; bases outside gene matches: 6. The CDR3 consists of 15 residues. In DNA form, the CDR3 reads TGCAGTGCTAGAGATCGGACTAGCGGGTTCTATGAGCAGTTCTTC. Amino acids: CSARDRTSGFYEQFF.

This chain links TRBV5-6 with TRBJ1-4; unclear D gene. Trimming removed 0 bases at V and 5 bases at J, with 11 bases between. The germline gives CDR1 SGHDT, CDR2 YYEEEE. This CDR3 is 15 amino acids long. Here the CDR3 DNA reads TGTGCCAGCAGCTTGGACTGGCAGCCCAATGAAAAACTGTTTTTT. Translation: CASSLDWQPNEKLFF.